One and the same sample provided the 26 T cell receptor beta chains below, sequenced in a study of T cells after yellow fever vaccination. MiXCR, applied by TCRdb to the 5' RACE reads, yields one record per CDR3 protein. This table has around 320,000 distinct CDR3 sequences, 8.5% to 10% appearing once. The source material was CD4+ T cells sorted from PBMCs, sampled 5 days after the yellow fever booster vaccination. These receptors originate from a man in his late teens or twenties who received the YFV17D yellow fever vaccine.

The chain joins TRBV7-2 to TRBJ2-2, with 10 bases aligning to TRBD2. Trimming cost V 7 bases and J 6 bases; bases outside gene matches: 5. The germline V gene encodes CDR1 SGHTA and CDR2 FQGNSA. The CDR3 sequence is 14 residues long. The CDR3 nucleotides are TGTGCCAGCACCAGCGGGGGGGCTGCCGGGGAGCTGTTTTTT. Translating gives CASTSGGAAGELFF.

The table lists this clonotype with many counts. V and J are TRBV4-1 and TRBJ2-3; D remains ambiguous. This CDR3 comprises 14 residues. Trimming pared 0 bases from V and 4 bases from J, leaving 8 bases between. Germline-derived CDR1 and CDR2 are MGHRA and YSYEKL. The CDR3 here is CASSQEPWADTQYF. The CDR3, as DNA: TGCGCCAGCAGCCAAGAACCCTGGGCAGATACGCAGTATTTT.

This clonotype was seen more than once but under ten times. V and J are TRBV5-6 and TRBJ2-7; 7 bases line up with TRBD2. V lost 4 bases, J lost 5 bases, and 9 bases stayed unmatched. This CDR3 is 14 amino acids long. In germline, CDR1 is SGHDT, CDR2 YYEEEE. The CDR3 loop reads CASSPGRGEHEQYV. CDR3 sequence (DNA): TGTGCCAGCAGCCCCGGCCGGGGGGAGCACGAGCAGTACGTC.

The chain uses TRBV28 and TRBJ1-6, with 7 nucleotides matching TRBD1. This CDR3 is 14 amino acids long. V was pared by 4 bases and J by 6 bases, with 3 bases of the junction left unmatched. Per the germline V gene, CDR1 is MDHEN and CDR2 is SYDVKM. The CDR3 spells CASSSTGLNSPLHF. For the CDR3, the DNA is TGTGCCAGCAGTTCGACAGGGCTTAATTCACCCCTCCACTTT. Using reference TRBV28 and TRBJ1-6 for the parts outside the CDR3, the full variable domain is DVKVTQSSRYLVKRTGEKVFLECVQDMDHENMFWYRQDPGLGLRLIYFSYDVKMKEKGDIPEGYSVSREKKERFSLILESASTNQTSMYLCASSSTGLNSPLHFGNGTRLTVT.

V and J are TRBV4-2 and TRBJ2-5, with D unclear. Germline V gives CDR1 LGHNA, CDR2 YNFKEQ. The CDR3 totals 16 residues. Trimming took off 3 bases at V and 4 bases at J, with 18 bases between the two ends. The chain's CDR3 is CASSQNLAQTGETQYF. The CDR3 DNA reads TGTGCCAGCAGCCAGAACTTAGCTCAGACGGGAGAGACCCAGTACTTC.

The chain has TRBV5-6 and TRBJ2-3, with 7 bases identical to TRBD2. V gave up 4 bases and J gave up 4 bases; unmatched junction bases: 6. The CDR3 spans 14 residues. CDR1 SGHDT and CDR2 YYEEEE come from the germline V gene. The CDR3 DNA is TGTGCCAGCAGCCGTAGCGGGTCCGCAGATACGCAGTATTTT. Translation: CASSRSGSADTQYF.

This clonotype turned up a few times. The V and J genes are TRBV25-1 and TRBJ1-1; possible D gene TRBD1, 6 bases. The CDR3 covers 14 residues. The V and J ends lost 6 bases and 1 base respectively, with 12 bases between them. Germline V CDR1 and CDR2: MGHDK, SYGVNS. CDR3 residues: CASSGLQGNTEAFF. The CDR3 DNA sequence: TGTGCCAGCAGCGGGTTACAGGGGAACACTGAAGCTTTCTTT.

Notes on this clonotype: A much larger clone is a single base away; this may be a read error. The chain links TRBV6-1 to TRBJ2-7; TRBD1 aligns across 9 bases. Germline V lookup: CDR1 MNHNS, CDR2 SASEGT. This CDR3 has 14 amino acids. Trimming took 5 bases from V and 3 from J; bases not matched to a gene: 5. The CDR3 protein is CASSRPGQGYEQYF. CDR3 DNA sequence: TGTGCCAGCAGTCGCCCGGGACAGGGCTACGAGCAGTACTTC.

This clonotype was found a few times. This chain links TRBV6-2 or TRBV6-3 with TRBJ1-1; a weak D match, TRBD1 (6 bases). Trimming removed 6 bases from V and 2 bases from J, with 19 bases in between. The CDR3 is 16 residues long. Germline-derived CDR1 and CDR2 are MNHEY and SVGEGT. The CDR3 spells CASRRYRAAGNTEAFF. The CDR3 DNA sequence: TGTGCCAGCAGGCGATACAGGGCCGCGGGTAACACTGAAGCTTTCTTT.

V is TRBV29-1 and J is TRBJ1-4; D is unresolved. This CDR3 comprises 11 residues. The V gene's germline CDR1 is SQVTM and CDR2 ANQGSEA. Trimming took 5 bases from V and 7 from J, leaving 8 bases between them. DNA for the CDR3: TGCAGCGTTACGGACGGTGAAAAACTGTTTTTT. Protein: CSVTDGEKLFF.

The chain couples TRBV4-1 to TRBJ2-3, with 7 bases that match TRBD2. J lost 0 bases, V lost 1 base, and 4 bases had no gene match. This CDR3 contains 16 residues. Germline V CDR1 and CDR2: MGHRA, YSYEKL. The CDR3 spells CASSQGGGVSTDTQYF. In DNA form, the CDR3 reads TGCGCCAGCAGCCAAGGCGGGGGAGTTAGCACAGATACGCAGTATTTT.

V gene TRBV6-4 combines with J gene TRBJ2-7, with TRBD2 matching 8 bases. The CDR3 contains 13 residues. The germline CDR1 and CDR2 sequences are MRHNA and SNTAGT. The ends lost 11 bases at V and 2 bases at J; junction bases unmatched: 8. CDR3 in amino acids: CACHPGGAYEQYV. The DNA of the CDR3 is TGTGCCTGTCATCCCGGGGGGGCCTACGAGCAGTACGTC.

This clonotype has a count of ten or more. The V call is TRBV29-1, the J call TRBJ2-3; 7 bases line up with TRBD1. This CDR3 region has 13 residues. The V gene end was trimmed by 4 bases and the J gene end by 7 bases; junction bases not matched to a gene: 8. Germline V lookup: CDR1 SQVTM, CDR2 ANQGSEA. CDR3 DNA: TGCAGCGTTGGACCTGACAGGGCGAATACGCAGTATTTT. Amino acid sequence: CSVGPDRANTQYF.

The chain carries TRBV29-1 and TRBJ2-2; D gene unclear. Per the germline V gene, CDR1 is SQVTM and CDR2 is ANQGSEA. The CDR3 sequence is 12 residues long. V lost 7 bases and J 3 bases, leaving 9 bases between the germline ends. The CDR3 coding sequence is TGCAGCGCTGGACGGCACACCGGGGAGCTGTTTTTT. As protein: CSAGRHTGELFF.

This clonotype was picked up a small number of times. The chain employs TRBV5-1 and TRBJ2-3; 9 bases map to TRBD2. The CDR3 runs to 16 residues. Per the germline V gene, CDR1 is SGHRS and CDR2 is YFSETQ. Trimming at V came to 1 base and at J to 5 bases, leaving 8 bases not matched to a gene. The CDR3 DNA reads as TGCGCCAGCAGCTTGTTAGGCGGGGGGGCCGGAGATACGCAGTATTTT. Its translation: CASSLLGGGAGDTQYF. Filled out from reference TRBV5-1 and TRBJ2-3, the complete variable domain reads KAGVTQTPRYLIKTRGQQVTLSCSPISGHRSVSWYQQTPGQGLQFLFEYFSETQRNKGNFPGRFSGRQFSNSRSEMNVSTLELGDSALYLCASSLLGGGAGDTQYFGPGTRLTVL.

At least ten counts were recorded for this clonotype. This chain joins TRBV5-1 and TRBJ2-5; tentatively, D is TRBD1 (5 bases). V shed 1 base and J shed 1 base, with 8 bases lying between them. This CDR3 comprises 14 residues. CDR1 and CDR2 from the germline V gene are SGHRS and YFSETQ. CDR3 DNA: TGCGCCAGCAGCTTGTCGGACACCCAAGAGACCCAGTACTTC. Translation: CASSLSDTQETQYF.

The rearrangement uses TRBV29-1 and TRBJ2-3; no firm D call. V was clipped by 1 base and J by 0 bases, with 11 bases between them. This CDR3 contains 15 residues. Germline V gene lookup returns CDR1 SQVTM and CDR2 ANQGSEA. The CDR3, as DNA: TGCAGCGTTGAAGCTCAGATAGATAGCACAGATACGCAGTATTTT. Translated: CSVEAQIDSTDTQYF.

This clonotype occurred a few times. The V gene is TRBV20-1, the J gene TRBJ1-2; D perhaps matches TRBD1 (5 bases). This CDR3 is 11 amino acids long. The V and J ends lost 8 bases and 7 bases respectively, with 14 bases between them. Germline V gene sequence: CDR1 DFQATT, CDR2 SNEGSKA (reference sequence). CDR3 nucleotide sequence: TGCAGTAACCAGGGACCGTTTGGCTACACCTTC. Protein product: CSNQGPFGYTF.

At least ten counts were recorded for this clonotype. CDR3 DNA sequence: TGTGCCAGCAGGCGACTCTTCTCCACTGAAGCTTTCTTT. Protein sequence: CASRRLFSTEAFF. V and J are TRBV12-3 or TRBV12-4 and TRBJ1-1; no clear D. V lost 6 bases and J 4 bases, leaving 12 bases between the germline ends. This CDR3 comprises 13 residues.

This clonotype turned up a few times. The chain carries TRBV13 and TRBJ2-1; D is ambiguous. The CDR3 consists of 13 residues. Trimming shortened V by 2 bases and J by 8 bases, and 10 bases separated the two germline ends. From germline, CDR1 is PRHDT and CDR2 FYEKMQ (reference sequence). CDR3 residues: CASSLTPADEQFF. The CDR3 nucleotides read TGTGCCAGCAGCTTAACGCCAGCCGATGAGCAGTTCTTC. Full variable domain (remainder filled in from reference TRBV13 and TRBJ2-1): AAGVIQSPRHLIKEKRETATLKCYPIPRHDTVYWYQQGPGQDPQFLISFYEKMQSDKGSIPDRFSAQQFSDYHSELNMSSLELGDSALYFCASSLTPADEQFFGPGTRLTVL.

This clonotype was recorded a few times. The rearrangement uses TRBV6-2 or TRBV6-3 and TRBJ1-1; D may be TRBD1 (6 bases). Per the germline V gene, CDR1 is MNHEY and CDR2 is SVGEGT. The CDR3 is made up of 14 amino acids. V was pared by 5 bases and J by 4 bases, with 14 bases between. CDR3 coding DNA: TGTGCCAGCAGTGGCGCGCAGGGGATCACTGAAGCTTTCTTT. As protein: CASSGAQGITEAFF.

The V and J genes are TRBV5-1 and TRBJ2-1; perhaps TRBD1 as D (6 bases). The CDR3 loop spans 13 amino acids. The germline gives CDR1 SGHRS, CDR2 YFSETQ. The V end lost 0 bases, the J end lost 7 bases, and 8 bases lay between the germline ends. DNA of the CDR3: TGCGCCAGCAGCTTGGGACAGGAAAATGAGCAGTTCTTC. As protein: CASSLGQENEQFF.

A few counts support this clonotype. The CDR3 nucleotides read TGTGCCAGCAGCGTAGACAACTACAATGAGCAGTTCTTC. Translation gives CASSVDNYNEQFF. This chain connects TRBV9 to TRBJ2-1, with D uncertain. Per germline, CDR1 SGDLS and CDR2 YYNGEE. With 0 bases removed from V and 3 bases from J, the gap between germline ends came to 4 bases. CDR3 length equals 13 residues.

This clonotype was detected ten times or more. One end of the junction is discordant with germline, which a read error may explain. The chain recombines TRBV7-7 with TRBJ2-3, with a tentative D call TRBD2 (5 bases). The CDR3 has 15 residues. Germline CDR1 and CDR2: SSHAT and FNYEAQ (reference sequence). The CDR3, as DNA: TGTGCTAGCAGCCTTACCGGGGAACCCACAGATACGCAGTATTTT. Its translation is CASSLTGEPTDTQYF.

This chain joins TRBV7-2 and TRBJ2-3; 12 positions match TRBD2. Per the germline V gene, CDR1 is SGHTA and CDR2 is FQGNSA. Unmatched junction bases numbered 8, after V lost 6 bases and J lost 4 bases. The CDR3 spans 16 residues. CDR3 sequence (DNA): TGTGCCAGCAGTCGACTAGCGGGGGCCCTCTCAGATACGCAGTATTTT. Amino acids: CASSRLAGALSDTQYF.

This clonotype was counted a few times. The chain couples TRBV27 to TRBJ1-1; tentative D call: TRBD1 (6 bases). CDR1 and CDR2 (germline): MNHEY, SMNVEV (reference sequence). Trimming removed 2 bases from V and 5 bases from J, with 12 bases in between. This CDR3 contains 14 residues. CDR3 sequence reads: CASSLKGGWTEAFF. The CDR3 DNA is TGTGCCAGCAGTTTAAAGGGGGGGTGGACTGAAGCTTTCTTT.